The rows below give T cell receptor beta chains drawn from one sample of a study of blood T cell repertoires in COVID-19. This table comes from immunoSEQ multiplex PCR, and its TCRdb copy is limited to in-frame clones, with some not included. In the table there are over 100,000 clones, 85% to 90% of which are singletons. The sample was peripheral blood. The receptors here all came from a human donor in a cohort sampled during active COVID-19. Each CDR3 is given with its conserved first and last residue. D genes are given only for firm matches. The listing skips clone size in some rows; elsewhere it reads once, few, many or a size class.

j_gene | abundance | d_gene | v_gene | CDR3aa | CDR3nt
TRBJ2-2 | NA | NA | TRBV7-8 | CASSSPKWVQGSTGELFF | TGTGCCAGCAGCTCCCCCAAATGGGTCCAGGGCAGCACCGGGGAGCTGTTTTTT
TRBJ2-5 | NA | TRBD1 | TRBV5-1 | CASCPGTVKETQYF | TGCGCCAGCTGCCCCGGGACAGTGAAAGAGACCCAGTACTTC
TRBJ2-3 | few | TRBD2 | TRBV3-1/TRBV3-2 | CASSQAGGVDTQYF | TGTGCCAGCAGCCAAGCGGGGGGGGTAGATACGCAGTATTTT
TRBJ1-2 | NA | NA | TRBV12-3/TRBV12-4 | CASSGTGYYGYTF | TGTGCCAGCAGCGGAACAGGGTACTATGGCTACACCTTC
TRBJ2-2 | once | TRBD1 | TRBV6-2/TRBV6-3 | CASSGRTGLAGELFF | TGTGCCAGCAGTGGCCGGACAGGGCTCGCCGGGGAGCTGTTTTTT
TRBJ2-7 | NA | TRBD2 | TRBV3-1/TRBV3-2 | CASSFRLAATYEQYF | TGTGCCAGCAGCTTTAGACTAGCGGCGACCTACGAGCAGTACTTC
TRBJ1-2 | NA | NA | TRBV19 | CASSLGQDYGYTF | TGTGCCAGTAGTTTGGGGCAGGACTATGGCTACACCTTC
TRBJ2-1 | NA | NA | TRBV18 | CASSPAREAEQFF | TGTGCCAGCTCACCGGCCAGGGAAGCTGAGCAGTTCTTC
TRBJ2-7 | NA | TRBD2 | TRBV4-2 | CASSQDLSTSGNPYEQYF | TGTGCCAGCAGCCAAGACCTCTCTACTAGCGGTAACCCCTACGAGCAGTACTTC
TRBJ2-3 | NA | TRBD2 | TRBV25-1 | CASSESSGGDTQYF | TGTGCCAGCAGTGAATCTTCGGGGGGGGATACGCAGTATTTT
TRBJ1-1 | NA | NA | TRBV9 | CASSPGSGGAEAFF | TGTGCCAGCAGCCCCGGGAGCGGGGGAGCTGAAGCTTTCTTT
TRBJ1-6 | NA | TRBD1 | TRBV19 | CASSTGQANSPLHF | TGTGCCAGTAGCACCGGACAGGCGAATTCACCCCTCCACTTT
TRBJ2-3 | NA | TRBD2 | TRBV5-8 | CASSLPRGGRTDTQYF | TGTGCCAGCAGCTTACCCCGGGGGGGGCGCACAGATACGCAGTATTTT
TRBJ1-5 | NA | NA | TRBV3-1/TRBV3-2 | CASSQDYQSDQPQHF | TGTGCCAGCAGCCAAGATTACCAGTCAGATCAGCCCCAGCATTTT
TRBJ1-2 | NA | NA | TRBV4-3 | CASSQDRGKGGTF | TGCGCCAGCAGCCAAGATAGGGGAAAGGGTGGCACCTTC
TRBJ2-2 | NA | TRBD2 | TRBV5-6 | CASSRLAGTGELFF | TGTGCCAGCTCCAGACTAGCGGGGACCGGGGAGCTGTTTTTT
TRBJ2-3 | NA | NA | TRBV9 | CASSVTTSPDTQYF | TGTGCCAGCAGCGTCACTACTAGTCCCGATACGCAGTATTTT
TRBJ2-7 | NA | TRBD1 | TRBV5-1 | CASSLETGVEYEQYF | TGCGCCAGCAGCTTGGAGACAGGGGTCGAGTACGAGCAGTACTTC
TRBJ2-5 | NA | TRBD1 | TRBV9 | CASSVTGGQETQYF | TGTGCCAGCAGCGTAACAGGGGGCCAAGAGACCCAGTACTTC
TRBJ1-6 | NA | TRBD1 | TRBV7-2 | CASSLAATGYNSPLHF | TGTGCCAGCAGCTTAGCGGCGACAGGGTATAATTCACCCCTCCACTTT
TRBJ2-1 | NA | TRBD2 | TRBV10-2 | CASRRGLAGITYNEQFF | TGCGCCAGCAGGCGGGGGTTAGCGGGAATCACCTACAATGAGCAGTTCTTC
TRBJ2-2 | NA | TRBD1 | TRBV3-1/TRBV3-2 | CASRPGTDTGELFF | TGTGCCAGCAGACCCGGGACAGACACCGGGGAGCTGTTTTTT
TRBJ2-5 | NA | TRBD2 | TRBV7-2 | CASSLVASGGGETQYF | TGTGCCAGCAGCTTGGTGGCTAGCGGGGGAGGGGAGACCCAGTACTTC
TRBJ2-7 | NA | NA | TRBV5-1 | CASSSFGGRSVEQYF | TGCGCCAGCAGCTCTTTCGGAGGGAGGTCGGTCGAGCAGTACTTC
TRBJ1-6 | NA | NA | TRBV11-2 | CASSSGGSYNSPLHF | TGTGCCAGCAGCTCCGGAGGATCCTATAATTCACCCCTCCACTTT
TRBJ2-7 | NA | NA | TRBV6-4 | CASSRVVDSSYEQYF | TGTGCCAGCAGTCGAGTTGTTGACAGTTCCTACGAGCAGTACTTC
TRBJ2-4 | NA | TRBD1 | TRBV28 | CASSTRTGSNIQYF | TGTGCCAGCAGTACCAGGACAGGGTCAAACATTCAGTACTTC
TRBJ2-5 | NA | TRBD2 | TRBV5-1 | CASKAIAGAGQTQYF | TGCGCCAGCAAAGCTATAGCGGGGGCGGGACAGACCCAGTACTTC
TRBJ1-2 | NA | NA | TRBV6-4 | CASSGAGFYGYTF | TGTGCCAGCAGTGGAGCCGGTTTCTATGGCTACACCTTC
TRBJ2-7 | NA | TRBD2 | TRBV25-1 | CASSEQLAASYEQYF | TGTGCCAGCAGTGAACAACTAGCGGCCTCCTACGAGCAGTACTTC
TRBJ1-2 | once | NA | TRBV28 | CASRGGVWDGYTF | TGTGCCAGCAGGGGGGGAGTTTGGGATGGCTACACCTTC